This T cell receptor (beta chain) was captured in a study of CD8+CD57+ T cells in acquired aplastic anemia. For the study at large: Healthy donor CD4+ cell samples had a mean of approximately 11 million reads.

Germline assignment: CDR1 MNHEY and CDR2 SVGEGT. There are 14 residues in the CDR3. With 0 bases removed from V and 5 bases from J, the gap between germline ends came to 10 bases. TCR beta VDJ and CDR3 profiles were obtained from a genomic DNA template. One entry per CDR3 protein results from TCRdb running MiXCR on the reads. The table records hundreds of thousands of distinct CDR3 sequences, around 68% of them present only once. Overall study results and limits: A set of around 30 CD8+ CDR3 sequences was shared between patients and controls, and these sequences appeared highly expressed in patients.

This clonotype occurred many times. What it recognizes is unknown. This chain links TRBV6-2 or TRBV6-3 with TRBJ1-1, with D hard to call. What was sequenced was sorted CD4+, CD8+, or CD8+CD57+ T cells (not recorded which) from PBMCs. This sequence originates from a human donor in good health, serving as a control. The CDR3 sequence is CASSYSRRVTEAFF. CDR3 sequence (DNA): TGTGCCAGCAGTTACTCGCGGAGGGTAACTGAAGCTTTCTTT.